This T cell receptor (beta chain) was recorded in a study of blood T cell repertoires in COVID-19. Overall study: Samples representing acute and convalescent COVID-19 were sourced from the United States, Italy and Spain.

From germline, CDR1 is MDHEN and CDR2 SYDVKM. The CDR3 loop spans 14 amino acids. Trimming cost V 5 bases and J 4 bases; bases outside gene matches: 2. Cohorts were assigned according to the clinical history that participants reported. For recovered donors of Cohort 3, there were two negative PCRs, clearance, or symptom resolution. Produced via immunoSEQ multiplex PCR; TCRdb's table is partial and in-frame only. The data show approximately 180,000 clones, about 72% seen once. The sequence came from a woman aged 50 to 60 who had recovered from COVID-19. Material for sequencing was PBMCs or T cells enriched from blood (not recorded which). The chain joins TRBV28 to TRBJ1-6; 7 bases line up with TRBD1. The CDR3, as DNA: TGTGCCAGCAGTCCACAGGGGTATAATTCACCCCTCCACTTT. It translates to CASSPQGYNSPLHF.